The rows below give T cell receptor beta chains drawn from one sample of a study of T-cell memory formation after mild COVID-19. TCRdb processed the 5' RACE reads anew with MiXCR; each CDR3 protein has one entry. The data contain 400,000 or so distinct CDR3 sequences, 20% to 25% of them singletons. Source material: PBMCs or a T cell subset sorted from them (not recorded which). The receptors were gathered from an adult woman who had mild COVID-19 (a few samples of this study predate the infection). Cell type and time point are not known. Both conserved end residues are part of each CDR3. Each record gives: CDR3 DNA, CDR3 protein, V gene, clone size, D gene, J gene. A D gene is named only where the DNA matches it firmly. For some rows the clone size is stated as once, few or many, or as a class when expanded; others skip it.

DNA: TGTGCCAGCAGCCAAGGTGCTTATGTGGTGAACACTGAAGCTTTCTTT
CDR3: CASSQGAYVVNTEAFF
V: TRBV3-1
size: -
D: -
J: TRBJ1-1

DNA: TGCGCCAGCAGCTTGGACAGGGCAGAGACCCAGTACTTC
CDR3: CASSLDRAETQYF
V: TRBV5-1
size: many
D: -
J: TRBJ2-5

DNA: TGTGCCTGGAAAACAGGGGTGACCGGGGAGCTGTTTTTT
CDR3: CAWKTGVTGELFF
V: TRBV30
size: few
D: TRBD1
J: TRBJ2-2

DNA: TGTGCCAGCAGCCAAGTAGGTTTCAGCGGGGGATCTACGGATACGCAGTATTTT
CDR3: CASSQVGFSGGSTDTQYF
V: TRBV16
size: few
D: TRBD2
J: TRBJ2-3

DNA: TGTGCCGGCCGAAGGGATTCGAACACCGGGGAGCTGTTTTTT
CDR3: CAGRRDSNTGELFF
V: TRBV6-5
size: few
D: -
J: TRBJ2-2

DNA: TGTGCCAGCAGCGACACAGGTGGACGGTTCCAAGAGACCCAGTACTTC
CDR3: CASSDTGGRFQETQYF
V: TRBV13
size: once
D: -
J: TRBJ2-5

DNA: TGCAGTGCTAGAGATCCGGGACTAGCGAGTAGCACAGATACGCAGTATTTT
CDR3: CSARDPGLASSTDTQYF
V: TRBV20-1
size: few
D: TRBD2
J: TRBJ2-3

DNA: TGTGCCAGCAGCAAGAGACAGTTACTAGCCAAAAACATTCAGTACTTC
CDR3: CASSKRQLLAKNIQYF
V: TRBV9
size: few
D: -
J: TRBJ2-4

DNA: TGTGCCAGCAGAATGGCCCGTTGGAGTCCTTCCCGGGACAGGGGTTTTCATGAGCAGTTCTTC
CDR3: CASRMARWSPSRDRGFHEQFF
V: TRBV3-1
size: few
D: TRBD1
J: TRBJ2-1

DNA: TGTGCCTGGAGGAGGCAAGTCAACACTGAAGCTTTCTTT
CDR3: CAWRRQVNTEAFF
V: TRBV30
size: few
D: -
J: TRBJ1-1

DNA: TGTGCTAGCAGCTCGGGACTTTCGAGCACAGATACGCAGTATTTT
CDR3: CASSSGLSSTDTQYF
V: TRBV7-7
size: many
D: -
J: TRBJ2-3

DNA: TGTGCCAGCAGTTACCCGGCAAGACAAGAGACCCAGTACTTC
CDR3: CASSYPARQETQYF
V: TRBV6-2/TRBV6-3
size: few
D: -
J: TRBJ2-5

DNA: TGCAGTGCCCCCCTCGGTAGGGGGCATAAGCAGTACTTC
CDR3: CSAPLGRGHKQYF
V: TRBV20-1
size: few
D: TRBD1
J: TRBJ2-7

DNA: TGTGCCAGCAGCTTAGACAGGGTTACTCAGCCCCAGCATTTT
CDR3: CASSLDRVTQPQHF
V: TRBV7-2
size: -
D: -
J: TRBJ1-5

DNA: TGTGCCAGCAGCCCTAGGGGGGAGACCCAGTACTTC
CDR3: CASSPRGETQYF
V: TRBV7-9
size: many
D: -
J: TRBJ2-5

DNA: TGTGCCAGCAGCCCTGACAGGAGAGCTAATCAGCCCCAGCATTTT
CDR3: CASSPDRRANQPQHF
V: TRBV12-3/TRBV12-4
size: -
D: -
J: TRBJ1-5

DNA: TGTGCCACCAGCCTCGCAGGCAGGGCAGATACGCAGTATTTT
CDR3: CATSLAGRADTQYF
V: TRBV15
size: few
D: -
J: TRBJ2-3

DNA: TGTGCCAGCAGCTTATCCGGGACTACGCTCGCGGGTGCGCAGTATTTT
CDR3: CASSLSGTTLAGAQYF
V: TRBV7-9
size: few
D: TRBD2
J: TRBJ2-3

DNA: TGTGCCAGCAGTTGGGGGTTCGTCTACAATGAGCAGTTCTTC
CDR3: CASSWGFVYNEQFF
V: TRBV12-3/TRBV12-4
size: few
D: -
J: TRBJ2-1

DNA: TGCAGTGCTAGACAGGGGACAGATACGCAGTATTTT
CDR3: CSARQGTDTQYF
V: TRBV20-1
size: -
D: -
J: TRBJ2-3

DNA: TGCAGTGCTAGAGATCTATCAGGGGAGCTCTACGAGCAGTACTTC
CDR3: CSARDLSGELYEQYF
V: TRBV20-1
size: few
D: -
J: TRBJ2-7

DNA: TGTGCCAGCAGTCCTGACAGGGGAGGCTCCTACAATGAGCAGTTCTTC
CDR3: CASSPDRGGSYNEQFF
V: TRBV11-3
size: few
D: TRBD1
J: TRBJ2-1

DNA: TGTGCCAGCAGCCGAAGAACTAACTATGGCTACACCTTC
CDR3: CASSRRTNYGYTF
V: TRBV6-2/TRBV6-3
size: -
D: -
J: TRBJ1-2

DNA: TGTGCCAGCAGCTTAGACCGGCTTGGGGGCCTGGGAAGCTCCTACGAGCAGTACTTC
CDR3: CASSLDRLGGLGSSYEQYF
V: TRBV7-9
size: few
D: -
J: TRBJ2-7

DNA: TGTGCCAGCAGCTCCGGACTGTTGGTTACAGATACGCAGTATTTT
CDR3: CASSSGLLVTDTQYF
V: TRBV7-9
size: few
D: -
J: TRBJ2-3

DNA: TGTGCCAGCAGCTTAAGGACCCGGACCTACGAGCAGTACTTC
CDR3: CASSLRTRTYEQYF
V: TRBV11-1
size: -
D: -
J: TRBJ2-7

DNA: TGTGCCAGCAGCCAAGCCAGGAATGGCTACACCTTC
CDR3: CASSQARNGYTF
V: TRBV3-1
size: many
D: -
J: TRBJ1-2

DNA: TGTGCCAGCAGTCTTAGACAGGGTAATTCCTACGAGCAGTACTTC
CDR3: CASSLRQGNSYEQYF
V: TRBV6-4
size: many
D: TRBD1
J: TRBJ2-7

DNA: TGTGCCACCAGGGGGGCAGGGGGCTACAATGAGCAGTTCTTC
CDR3: CATRGAGGYNEQFF
V: TRBV24-1
size: -
D: TRBD1
J: TRBJ2-1

DNA: TGTGCCAGCAGTCCTGGATTAGCGGGGCCAAAAAGCACAGATACGCAGTATTTT
CDR3: CASSPGLAGPKSTDTQYF
V: TRBV12-3/TRBV12-4
size: few
D: TRBD2
J: TRBJ2-3

DNA: TGCAGTGCTAGAGAAGCGGGGGGCGCAAGCCTAACAGATACGCAGTATTTT
CDR3: CSAREAGGASLTDTQYF
V: TRBV20-1
size: few
D: TRBD2
J: TRBJ2-3

DNA: TGTGCCAGCAGCTTGGGACTAGCGGGACCCGAACGACACACAGATACGCAGTATTTT
CDR3: CASSLGLAGPERHTDTQYF
V: TRBV7-3
size: -
D: TRBD2
J: TRBJ2-3

DNA: TGTGCCAGCAGCCTGACAGGGAACCGGGCCAACGTCCTGACTTTC
CDR3: CASSLTGNRANVLTF
V: TRBV5-5
size: -
D: TRBD1
J: TRBJ2-6

DNA: TGCGCCAGCAGCCAGAAGGCGAATGAGCAGTTCTTC
CDR3: CASSQKANEQFF
V: TRBV4-1
size: few
D: -
J: TRBJ2-1

DNA: TGTGCCAGCAGCAAGGCCCCAGGCACAGATACGCAGTATTTT
CDR3: CASSKAPGTDTQYF
V: TRBV21-1
size: -
D: -
J: TRBJ2-3

DNA: TGTGCCAGCAGCACCGGGGGACTAGCGGGAGCCTACGAGCAGTACTTC
CDR3: CASSTGGLAGAYEQYF
V: TRBV6-2/TRBV6-3
size: -
D: TRBD2
J: TRBJ2-7

DNA: TGTGCCAGCAGTCCAGACAGGGACTCCTACGAGCAGTACTTC
CDR3: CASSPDRDSYEQYF
V: TRBV12-3/TRBV12-4
size: -
D: TRBD1
J: TRBJ2-7